The rows below give T cell receptor beta chains drawn from one sample of a study of control samples from healthy donors and cancer patients. Sequencing used immunoSEQ multiplex PCR; TCRdb keeps in-frame clones, though not all of them. Of about 54,000 clones in the sample, approximately 95% are singletons; the top ten hold under 2%. Input material: blood. These receptors were collected from a woman aged 30 to 39 in good health. Both conserved end residues are part of each CDR3. A D gene is named only where the DNA matches it firmly. Size tells how often a clone was seen (once, few, many) or the class of an expanded clone, and some rows leave it out.

v_gene	j_gene	d_gene	abundance	CDR3nt	CDR3aa
TRBV18	TRBJ1-1	TRBD1	.	TGTGCCAGCTCACCAAAAGGGACAGGAAGAAACACTGAAGCTTTCTTT	CASSPKGTGRNTEAFF
TRBV12-5	TRBJ2-1	.	.	TGTGCTAGTGGTCCGCCGGGCGGCAATGAGCAGTTCTTC	CASGPPGGNEQFF
TRBV19	TRBJ1-2	.	.	TGTGCCAGTAAAAGCTTGGACCTCTATGGCTACACCTTC	CASKSLDLYGYTF
TRBV7-6	TRBJ2-7	.	.	TGTGCCAGCAGCTCCGGGGAAAACTACGAGCAGTACTTC	CASSSGENYEQYF
TRBV3-1/TRBV3-2	TRBJ2-5	.	.	TGTGCCAGCAGCCAAGGGGCAGGTTGGGGGGTCGGTACCGAAGAGACCCAGTACTTC	CASSQGAGWGVGTEETQYF
TRBV5-5	TRBJ2-3	.	once	TGTGCCAGCAGCCGACTCGCTCGCGGCCTTATAGATACGCAGTATTTT	CASSRLARGLIDTQYF
TRBV7-9	TRBJ1-1	.	.	TGTGCCAGCAGCTCACAGGGTTGGAACACTGAAGCTTTCTTT	CASSSQGWNTEAFF
TRBV19	TRBJ1-1	.	.	TGTGCCAGTAGGACTCGGGCGGGGGAGGCTTTCTTT	CASRTRAGEAFF
TRBV10-3	TRBJ1-1	TRBD1	.	TGTGCCATCAGTGACCGGGACAGGGAGAACACTGAAGCTTTCTTT	CAISDRDRENTEAFF
TRBV7-9	TRBJ1-1	.	.	TGTGCCAGCAGCTTGACAGTGAACACTGAAGCTTTCTTT	CASSLTVNTEAFF
TRBV19	TRBJ1-5	.	.	TGTGCCAGTAGTATCTACCCAGATCAGCCCCAGCATTTT	CASSIYPDQPQHF
TRBV28	TRBJ1-2	TRBD1	once	TGTGCCAGCAGACCACAGGGGGGATCCTATGGCTACACCTTC	CASRPQGGSYGYTF
TRBV6-6	TRBJ1-1	.	.	TGTGCCAGCAGTTACAGGAGAAACATGAACACTGAAGCTTTCTTT	CASSYRRNMNTEAFF
TRBV6-6	TRBJ2-7	TRBD1	.	TGTGCCAGCAGACCACAGGGGGACACCTACGAGCAGTACTTC	CASRPQGDTYEQYF
TRBV19	TRBJ2-3	TRBD2	once	TGTGCCAGTAGTAAGACTAGCGGGAAGGGGGATACGCAGTATTTT	CASSKTSGKGDTQYF
TRBV12-3/TRBV12-4	TRBJ1-2	.	.	TGTGCCAGCAGTTTTCACAGACACTATGGCTACACCTTC	CASSFHRHYGYTF
TRBV7-2	TRBJ1-4	.	.	TGTGCCAGCAGCTTAGGAGGGCGGGTGCAAACTAATGAAAAACTGTTTTTT	CASSLGGRVQTNEKLFF
TRBV12-5	TRBJ2-7	TRBD1	once	TGTGCTAGTGGCACGGACAGGGCCTACGAGCAGTACTTC	CASGTDRAYEQYF
TRBV5-4	TRBJ2-5	TRBD1	.	TGTGCCAGCAGCTCGGGACAGGGTCAGGAGACCCAGTACTTC	CASSSGQGQETQYF
TRBV14	TRBJ1-1	TRBD1	.	TGTGCCAGCAGCGACGGACAGGGGTACACTGAAGCTTTCTTT	CASSDGQGYTEAFF
TRBV7-8	TRBJ2-2	.	.	TGTGCCAGCAGCTCCGTCGGGGGCGCCGGGGAGCTGTTTTTT	CASSSVGGAGELFF
TRBV15	TRBJ2-1	.	.	TGTGCCACCAGCAGAGGGGAGTCTAGCTACAATGAGCAGTTCTTC	CATSRGESSYNEQFF
TRBV24-1	TRBJ1-5	TRBD1	once	TGTGCCACCAGTGATGGCTGGACAGGAGACGATCAGCCCCAGCATTTT	CATSDGWTGDDQPQHF
TRBV19	TRBJ1-1	.	.	TGTGCCAGTAAGGGGGGCACTGAAGCTTTCTTT	CASKGGTEAFF
TRBV2	TRBJ1-3	TRBD1	.	TGTGCCAGCAGTGAAGTGCCAGGGGGGAATGGAAACACCATATATTTT	CASSEVPGGNGNTIYF
TRBV11-2	TRBJ2-7	.	.	TGTGCCAGCAGCTTAAGGGATTCTGAGCAGTACTTC	CASSLRDSEQYF